These 10 T cell receptor beta chains originate from one sample sequenced in a study of diagnostic markers for celiac disease. TCRdb reanalyzed the reads and collapses them to one entry per CDR3 protein, without DNA. Its clone listing holds more than 500 distinct CDR3 sequences. The specimen was either unsorted cells or a sorted T cell fraction (not recorded which). The receptor source for this set is a human donor. This table probably holds off-target reads from a library built for another chain.

By frequency, this clonotype is large. CDR3 sequence reads: CSASIGGVGETQYF. The V gene is TRBV20-1, the J gene TRBJ2-5; with no DNA, the TCRdb D assignment of TRBD1 cannot be verified. The germline V gene encodes CDR1 DFQATT and CDR2 SNEGSKA (reference sequence). This CDR3 has 14 amino acids.

This clonotype shows up as large by frequency. V usage is TRBV28 and J usage is TRBJ2-1; the D call from TCRdb, TRBD1, cannot be confirmed without DNA. Looked up from germline, CDR1 is MDHEN and CDR2 is SYDVKM. This CDR3 contains 15 residues. CDR3 in amino acids: CASSLNRLPYNEQFF.

Its frequency marks this clonotype as medium-sized. This sequence joins TRBV20-1 and TRBJ1-1; the TRBD1 assignment by TCRdb is unverifiable without DNA. The CDR3 sequence is 15 residues long. The germline V gene has CDR1 DFQATT and CDR2 SNEGSKA (reference sequence). The CDR3 here is CSARLWSRENTEAFF.

This clonotype ranks as large in terms of frequency. The J gene is TRBJ2-1, the V gene TRBV5-4; TCRdb selects TRBD2, and the lack of DNA leaves this call unchecked. The CDR3 contains 15 residues. Germline CDR1 and CDR2: SGHNT and YYREEE (reference sequence). This CDR3 is CASSLGLAGVTEQFF.

The chain has TRBV20-1 and TRBJ2-2; TCRdb's D call of TRBD2 is untestable without DNA. The CDR3 is 14 residues long. Germline V lookup: CDR1 DFQATT, CDR2 SNEGSKA (reference sequence). CDR3 protein: CSAGLAGNTGELFF.

This chain uses TRBV30 with TRBJ2-3; TCRdb reports TRBD2, a call that lacks DNA to check it against. Germline assignment: CDR1 GTSNPN and CDR2 SVGIG (reference sequence). This CDR3 has 14 residues. CDR3 residues: CAWGTSGNTDTQYF.

The V gene is TRBV28, the J gene TRBJ1-3; TCRdb's assignment of TRBD1 cannot be checked, as there is no DNA. The CDR3 runs 17 residues. Germline CDR1 and CDR2: MDHEN and SYDVKM. CDR3 region: CASSSLGRTFSGNTIYF.

This clonotype counts as medium-sized (0.01 to 0.1%) by frequency. The rearrangement uses TRBV6-2 or TRBV6-3 and TRBJ2-7. This CDR3 region has 11 residues. The germline V gene encodes CDR1 MNHEY and CDR2 SVGEGT. CDR3 region: CASRDNNEQYF.

Considering frequency, this clonotype is large. The V and J genes are TRBV28 and TRBJ2-7. The CDR3 loop spans 14 amino acids. The germline V gene has CDR1 MDHEN and CDR2 SYDVKM. The CDR3: CASSLTGFSYEQYF.

In terms of frequency, this clonotype is medium-sized. The rearrangement uses TRBV12-3 or TRBV12-4 and TRBJ2-5. The CDR3 contains 13 residues. This CDR3 is CASSLSKGETQYF.